The 25 T cell receptor beta chains given below trace back to one sample, sequenced in a study of T cells in women clearing cervical HPV infection. TCRdb's table, derived via immunoSEQ multiplex PCR, lists solely in-frame clones and lacks some. The listing records 15,000 to 20,000 clones. The sample comprised blood buffy coat. All receptors come from a woman between 18 and 70 years old with a cervical HPV16 infection that either progressed to CIN3+ or cleared (not recorded which).

Details on this clone: Read coverage stops 3 residues before the CDR3 terminus; the germline J gene supplies the remainder. At the DNA level, this CDR3 is encoded by other sequences in the same sample as well. The chain combines TRBV5-1 with TRBJ1-1; D gene uncertain. Germline values: CDR1 SGHRS, CDR2 YFSETQ. CDR3 length equals 14 residues. V gave up 5 bases and J gave up 1 base, with 12 bases separating them. The CDR3 sequence: CASSLLPRNTEAFF. CDR3 bases read: TGCGCCAGCAGTTTGTTGCCGCGGAACACTGAA.

To note about this clone: Coverage ceases 3 residues before the CDR3 finishes, and the germline J gene fills in the end. V gene TRBV20-1 combines with J gene TRBJ2-5, with TRBD1 as a possible D gene (6 bases). Germline CDR1 is DFQATT and CDR2 is SNEGSKA (reference sequence). The CDR3 consists of 13 residues. V lost 6 bases to trimming and J lost 5 bases, with 16 bases between them. This chain's CDR3 is CSATDRLWETQYF. The part of the CDR3 DNA that was read is TGCAGTGCCACCGACAGGTTATGGGAGACC.

About this clone: The CDR3 end lies 3 residues beyond the end of the read and is filled in from the germline J gene. J is TRBJ1-5 and V is TRBV30; D call uncertain. Trimming left V 3 bases short and J 0 bases short, with 12 bases between. CDR3 length: 15 residues. Germline CDR1 GTSNPN, CDR2 SVGIG (reference sequence). Partial CDR3 DNA: TGTGCCTGGAGCATCCCAGGTCATAGCAATCAGCCC. Translating it yields CAWSIPGHSNQP. The CDR3 in its entirety is CAWSIPGHSNQPQHF.

The sequenced part of the CDR3 DNA is TGTGCCAGTAGTATTCCAGGGGCCGGGGAGACG. This sequence encodes CASSIPGAGET. The entire CDR3 protein reads CASSIPGAGETQYF. V usage is TRBV19 and J usage is TRBJ2-3; the D gene is possibly TRBD1 (6 bases). With the read ending 3 residues before the CDR3 end, the germline J gene is used to fill in that end. The CDR3 runs 14 residues. CDR1 LNHDA and CDR2 SQIVND come from the germline V gene (reference sequence).

Details on this clone: With the read ending 3 residues before the CDR3 end, the germline J gene is used to fill in that end. V gene TRBV2 combines with J gene TRBJ2-2, with TRBD1 matching over 9 bases. The CDR3 consists of 14 residues. J lost 6 bases, V lost 4 bases, and 3 bases had no gene match. Germline CDR1 is SNHLY and CDR2 is FYNNEI. The chain's CDR3 is CASSVWTGAGELFF. The part of the CDR3 DNA that was read is TGTGCCAGCAGTGTGTGGACAGGGGCCGGGGAG.

The sequenced CDR3 bases are TGTGCCTGGGGGGACTATGGT. Its translation: CAWGDYG. In full, the CDR3 reads CAWGDYGQYF. The V call is TRBV30, the J call TRBJ2-4, with TRBD2 matching over 7 bases. The read terminates 3 residues ahead of where the CDR3 ends, so the germline J gene completes it. Germline assignment: CDR1 GTSNPN and CDR2 SVGIG (reference sequence). This CDR3 has 10 residues. Supplemented by reference TRBV30 and TRBJ2-4, the full variable domain reads SQTIHQWPATLVQPVGSPLSLECTVEGTSNPNLYWYRQAAGRGLQLLFYSVGIGQISSEVPQNLSASRPQDRQFILSSKKLLLSDSGFYLCAWGDYGQYFGAGTRLSVL.

Turning to this clone: From the germline J gene comes the end of the CDR3, since the read stops 3 residues before it. This rearrangement joins TRBV19 to TRBJ2-2; 7 nucleotides match TRBD2. The germline V gene has CDR1 LNHDA and CDR2 SQIVND (reference sequence). Trimming at V came to 8 bases and at J to 5 bases, leaving 2 bases not matched to a gene. This CDR3 spans 12 amino acids. The CDR3 bases that were read are TGTGCCAGTCGGCGGGAGACCGGGGAG. Translating gives CASRRETGE. The whole CDR3 sequence reads CASRRETGELFF.

Regarding this clone: The read terminates 3 residues ahead of where the CDR3 ends, so the germline J gene completes it. J is TRBJ2-3 and V is TRBV5-4, with TRBD1 matching over 9 bases. CDR3 size: 16 residues. Germline-derived CDR1 and CDR2 are SGHNT and YYREEE (reference sequence). Trimming took 1 base from V and 4 from J; bases not matched to a gene: 7. The CDR3 spells CASSLTQGASPDTQYF. The sequenced part of the CDR3 DNA is TGTGCCAGCAGCTTGACACAGGGGGCCTCTCCAGATACG. Combining the CDR3 with reference TRBV5-4 and TRBJ2-3 gives the whole variable domain ETGVTQSPTHLIKTRGQQVTLRCSSQSGHNTVSWYQQALGQGPQFIFQYYREEENGRGNFPPRFSGLQFPNYSSELNVNALELDDSALYLCASSLTQGASPDTQYFGPGTRLTVL.

Turning to this clone: The DNA ends 3 residues before the CDR3 does, and the rest of the CDR3 is filled in from the germline J gene. V gene TRBV7-2 combines with J gene TRBJ1-2, with D unresolved. The V gene's germline CDR1 is SGHTA and CDR2 FQGNSA. The CDR3 length is 12 residues. Partial CDR3 DNA: TGTGCCAGCAGCTCCAATCTACGAGAC. Protein sequence: CASSSNLRD. The whole CDR3 sequence reads CASSSNLRDYTF.

Remarks on this clone: The read falls 3 residues short of the CDR3 end, and the missing part is taken from the germline J gene. J is TRBJ2-7 and V is TRBV5-1; weak D call: TRBD1 (5 bases). Germline CDR1 SGHRS, CDR2 YFSETQ. CDR3 length: 13 amino acids. Trimming pared 4 bases from V and 3 bases from J, leaving 11 bases between. CDR3 amino acids: CASSRAQVYEQYF. The covered CDR3 bases are TGCGCCAGCAGCAGGGCACAGGTCTACGAG.

Comment on this clone: The read gets to within 3 residues of the CDR3 end, and the germline J gene fills in the rest. The rearrangement joins TRBV5-1 to TRBJ2-1, with 13 bases lining up with TRBD2. Germline CDR1 SGHRS, CDR2 YFSETQ. The ends lost 4 bases at V and 6 bases at J; junction bases unmatched: 7. CDR3 length: 16 amino acids. The CDR3 reads CASSAPGLAGLNEQFF. The sequenced CDR3 bases are TGCGCCAGCAGCGCACCGGGACTAGCGGGGCTCAATGAG.

A note on this clone: The read gets to within 3 residues of the CDR3 end, and the germline J gene fills in the rest. The chain combines TRBV5-6 with TRBJ2-7, with 9 bases fitting TRBD1. V dropped 0 bases and J dropped 5; count of bases not matched to a gene: 3. CDR3 length: 14 residues. CDR1 and CDR2 from the germline V gene are SGHDT and YYEEEE. The sequenced CDR3 bases are TGTGCCAGCAGCTTGGGGACAGGGGCCCACGAG. Translation: CASSLGTGAHE. The CDR3 in full is CASSLGTGAHEQYF.

A remark on this clone: The CDR3 is cut off 3 residues early in the read; its end comes from the germline J gene. The chain carries TRBV19 and TRBJ1-2; no clear D gene. CDR1 is LNHDA, CDR2 SQIVND, per germline (reference sequence). The CDR3 consists of 15 residues. This CDR3 is CASTLHVGSYNDYTF. The DNA read from the CDR3 is TGTGCCAGTACTCTACACGTGGGCTCCTACAATGAC.

Comment on this clone: The CDR3 extends 3 residues past the end of the read, so its final part is completed from the germline J gene. The V call is TRBV28, the J call TRBJ1-5, with 11 bases aligning to TRBD1. The CDR3 covers 15 residues. The germline CDR1 and CDR2 sequences are MDHEN and SYDVKM. V gave up 5 bases and J gave up 2 bases; unmatched junction bases: 2. The CDR3 bases that were read are TGTGCCAGCAGTGGGACAGGGGGAGGCAATCAGCCC. Its translation: CASSGTGGGNQP. The CDR3, in full, reads CASSGTGGGNQPQHF.

Concerning this clone: The read ends 3 residues before the CDR3 terminus; that terminus is restored from the germline J gene. The chain is built from TRBV7-8 and TRBJ2-5; TRBD2 is a possible D gene (5 bases). Trimming stripped 5 bases from V and 5 bases from J, with 21 bases between. The germline CDR1 and CDR2 sequences are SGHVS and FQNEAQ. The CDR3 runs to 16 residues. This CDR3 reads CASSPWTPQVQETQYF. CDR3 bases read: TGTGCCAGCAGCCCCTGGACTCCCCAGGTCCAGGAGACC.

With respect to this clone: The read finishes 3 residues shy of the CDR3 end, and the germline J gene is used to complete it. The chain joins TRBV20-1 to TRBJ2-3, with a tentative D call TRBD2 (6 bases). From germline, CDR1 is DFQATT and CDR2 SNEGSKA (reference sequence). Deletions cut 2 bases from V and 6 bases from J, with 18 bases between. The CDR3 contains 15 residues. Partial CDR3 DNA: TGCAGTGCTAGACGGGACTCCGTCGCGGGGGATACG. It codes for CSARRDSVAGDT. The whole CDR3 protein is CSARRDSVAGDTQYF.

As for this clone: The CDR3 end falls 3 residues outside the read, so it is completed with the germline J gene. The rearrangement uses TRBV7-2 and TRBJ1-2, with D possibly TRBD1 on 6 matching bases. CDR3 length: 14 amino acids. The germline V and J ends were trimmed by 3 bases and 5 bases, with 13 bases remaining between them. Germline CDR1 SGHTA, CDR2 FQGNSA. The DNA read from the CDR3 is TGTGCCAGCAGCTTCAACAGGGAGGTATATGGC. This sequence encodes CASSFNREVYG. The entire CDR3 reads CASSFNREVYGYTF. The full variable domain, completed using reference TRBV7-2 and TRBJ1-2, is GAGVSQSPSNKVTEKGKDVELRCDPISGHTALYWYRQSLGQGLEFLIYFQGNSAPDKSGLPSDRFSAERTGGSVSTLTIQRTQQEDSAVYLCASSFNREVYGYTFGSGTRLTVV.

Comments on this clone: The read gets to within 3 residues of the CDR3 end, and the germline J gene fills in the rest. This sequence joins TRBV18 and TRBJ1-2; 7 bases map to TRBD1. Germline V gene lookup returns CDR1 KGHSH and CDR2 LQKENI. The CDR3 spans 18 residues. This chain's CDR3 is CASSSKWGGGQESYDYTF. The CDR3 bases that were read are TGTGCCAGCTCATCCAAATGGGGCGGAGGACAGGAGTCCTACGAC.

Worth noting for this clone: The read is 3 residues too short to cover the CDR3 end, so that end is filled in from the germline J gene. V usage is TRBV7-8 and J usage is TRBJ1-5, with TRBD1 identical over 12 bases. Germline lookup yields CDR1 SGHVS and CDR2 FQNEAQ. J gave up 3 bases and V 2 bases, and 2 bases lay outside the gene matches. This CDR3 has 16 amino acids. Here the CDR3 reads CASSLRDRGLNQPQHF. Partial CDR3 DNA: TGTGCCAGCAGCTTACGGGACAGGGGGCTCAATCAGCCC.

Remarks on this clone: The CDR3 end lies 3 residues beyond the end of the read and is filled in from the germline J gene. The genes are TRBV2 and TRBJ2-1; 11 bases align to TRBD2. The V segment lost 1 base and the J segment 7 bases; nucleotides outside the gene matches: 3. CDR1 is SNHLY and CDR2 is FYNNEI in the germline V gene. The CDR3 totals 15 residues. The part of the CDR3 DNA that was read is TGTGCCAGCAGTGAAGGACTAGCGGGGAGGAATGAG. Protein: CASSEGLAGRNE. The whole CDR3 region reads CASSEGLAGRNEQFF.

About this clone: The sequence runs out 3 residues before the end of the CDR3; the remainder is reconstructed from the germline J gene. The genes are TRBV7-8 and TRBJ2-7; no reliable D call. From germline, CDR1 is SGHVS and CDR2 FQNEAQ. Trimming removed 4 bases at V and 3 bases at J, with 13 bases between. The CDR3 is 14 amino acids. Incomplete CDR3 DNA: TGTGCCAGCAGCTCCCGTGGCAGTTTCTACGAG. Translation gives CASSSRGSFYE. The whole CDR3 reads CASSSRGSFYEQYF.

In the case of this clone: The missing CDR3 end, 3 residues past where the read stops, is filled in from the germline J gene. The chain employs TRBV5-1 and TRBJ2-1; maybe TRBD2 (5 bases). Germline CDR1 is SGHRS and CDR2 is YFSETQ. The CDR3 totals 17 residues. Between the trimmed V and J ends, which lost 0 bases and 0 bases, there was a span of 13 bases. CDR3 protein: CASSLERSAPSYNEQFF. The part of the CDR3 DNA that was read is TGCGCCAGCAGCTTGGAGCGGTCAGCGCCCTCCTACAATGAG.

Concerning this clone: With the read ending 3 residues before the CDR3 end, the germline J gene is used to fill in that end. This sequence joins TRBV5-1 and TRBJ1-5; TRBD1 is a possible D gene (5 bases). Deletions cut 4 bases from V and 2 bases from J, with 16 bases between. In germline, CDR1 is SGHRS, CDR2 YFSETQ. The CDR3 has 16 amino acids. The DNA read from the CDR3 is TGCGCCAGCAGCATGGGAGGGGTTGGCGGCAATCAGCCC. This gives the protein CASSMGGVGGNQP. The full CDR3 protein is CASSMGGVGGNQPQHF. The full variable domain, in which reference TRBV5-1 and TRBJ1-5 provide the parts outside the CDR3, is KAGVTQTPRYLIKTRGQQVTLSCSPISGHRSVSWYQQTPGQGLQFLFEYFSETQRNKGNFPGRFSGRQFSNSRSEMNVSTLELGDSALYLCASSMGGVGGNQPQHFGDGTRLSIL.

The covered CDR3 bases are TGCAGTGCTCCCCCGGGACAGGGCATTCACGAG. Translating gives CSAPPGQGIHE. The whole CDR3 protein is CSAPPGQGIHEQYF. This chain uses TRBV20-1 with TRBJ2-7; 9 nucleotides align to TRBD1. The CDR3 end lies 3 residues beyond the end of the read and is filled in from the germline J gene. V gave up 5 bases and J gave up 5 bases; unmatched junction bases: 10. The CDR3 spans 14 residues. The germline CDR1 and CDR2 sequences are DFQATT and SNEGSKA (reference sequence).

Worth noting for this clone: The read ends 3 residues early relative to the CDR3; the germline J gene fills the gap. The chain is built from TRBV30 and TRBJ1-1; 9 bases are shared with TRBD1. The V segment lost 4 bases and the J segment 4 bases; nucleotides outside the gene matches: 7. Germline V gene data show CDR1 as GTSNPN and CDR2 as SVGIG (reference sequence). The CDR3 extends over 14 amino acids. The CDR3 loop is CAWTQGARGTEAFF. The sequenced part of the CDR3 DNA is TGTGCCTGGACACAGGGGGCAAGAGGCACTGAA.